This entry lists 23 T cell receptor beta chains sequenced from one sample in a study of blood T cell repertoires in COVID-19. Sequencing was performed with immunoSEQ multiplex PCR; in TCRdb, only in-frame clones are kept and a portion is missing. The sample lists about 250,000 clones; approximately 90% were seen once. The material sequenced was peripheral blood. Receptors originate from a man aged 25 to 40 with acute or convalescent COVID-19.

This chain uses TRBV7-3 with TRBJ1-1; D remains unclear. This CDR3 is built from 15 residues. V was clipped by 5 bases and J by 4 bases, with 17 bases between them. The germline gives CDR1 SGHTA, CDR2 FQGTGA. The DNA of the CDR3 is TGTGCCAGCAGCCCCCAGCCGGGGTCGAGCACTGAAGCTTTCTTT. Translating it yields CASSPQPGSSTEAFF. The full variable domain, with the rest looked up from reference TRBV7-3 and TRBJ1-1, is GAGVSQTPSNKVTEKGKYVELRCDPISGHTALYWYRQSLGQGPEFLIYFQGTGAADDSGLPNDRFFAVRPEGSVSTLKIQRTERGDSAVYLCASSPQPGSSTEAFFGQGTRLTVV.

The rearrangement links TRBV20-1 to TRBJ1-3; possible D gene TRBD1, 6 bases. V dropped 6 bases and J dropped 7 bases, with 10 bases sitting between them. The CDR3 has 11 residues. The germline V gene has CDR1 DFQATT and CDR2 SNEGSKA (reference sequence). CDR3 protein: CSALDSNTIYF. CDR3 DNA sequence: TGCAGTGCCCTGGACAGTAACACCATATATTTT.

This clone came up once. This rearrangement joins TRBV15 to TRBJ1-2, with 8 nucleotides matching TRBD1. The ends lost 0 bases at V and 2 bases at J; junction bases unmatched: 11. CDR1 and CDR2 (germline): LNHNV, YYDKDF (reference sequence). The CDR3 contains 18 residues. CDR3 amino acids: CATSRDYGGSGGNYGYTF. The CDR3 DNA follows: TGTGCCACCAGCAGAGATTATGGCGGGTCAGGGGGCAACTATGGCTACACCTTC.

J is TRBJ1-2 and V is TRBV24-1, with TRBD1 matching 11 bases. This CDR3 spans 16 amino acids. The ends lost 2 bases at V and 8 bases at J; junction bases unmatched: 9. The germline gives CDR1 KGHDR, CDR2 SFDVKD. CDR3 region: CATSDSRTGGLGGYTF. CDR3 bases: TGTGCCACCAGTGATTCTCGGACAGGGGGCTTGGGGGGCTACACCTTC.

The V and J genes are TRBV3-1 (or the pseudogene TRBV3-2) and TRBJ1-5; D unresolved. Germline CDR1 LGHDT, CDR2 YNNKEL (reference sequence). The CDR3 covers 13 residues. Trimming took 0 bases from V and 7 from J, leaving 7 bases between them. CDR3 in amino acids: CASSQDLSQPQHF. The CDR3 coding sequence is TGTGCCAGCAGCCAAGATCTATCGCAGCCCCAGCATTTT.

The genes are TRBV19 and TRBJ2-5; TRBD2 is a possible D gene (5 bases). Trimming stripped 2 bases from V and 8 bases from J, with 12 bases between. Germline CDR1 is LNHDA and CDR2 is SQIVND (reference sequence). The CDR3 sequence is 13 residues long. CDR3 DNA: TGTGCCAGTAGTATAAGTGAACGGGGTACCCAGTACTTC. Protein: CASSISERGTQYF.

V and J are TRBV6-4 and TRBJ2-6; no clear D gene. Trimming took off 6 bases at V and 2 bases at J, with 8 bases between the two ends. The CDR3 loop spans 14 amino acids. Germline loops: CDR1 MRHNA, CDR2 SNTAGT. In DNA form, the CDR3 reads TGTGCCAGCAGCCGGTCTCCTGGGGCCAACGTCCTGACTTTC. Protein sequence: CASSRSPGANVLTF.

The chain recombines TRBV6-5 with TRBJ1-1; possibly TRBD1 for D (5 bases). The germline V and J ends were trimmed by 6 bases and 3 bases, with 8 bases remaining between them. Germline loops: CDR1 MNHEY, CDR2 SVGAGI. The CDR3 spans 12 residues. In DNA, the CDR3 is TGTGCCAGCAGGGGGGGTTACACTGAAGCTTTCTTT. It specifies CASRGGYTEAFF.

The CDR3 loop reads CASSVNPSQGPQVVGYGYTF. CDR3 DNA sequence: TGTGCCAGCAGCGTAAACCCATCACAGGGGCCACAGGTCGTTGGCTATGGCTACACCTTC. V is TRBV9 and J is TRBJ1-2, with 7 bases that match TRBD1. Per the germline V gene, CDR1 is SGDLS and CDR2 is YYNGEE. V lost 1 base to trimming and J lost 4 bases; unmatched junction nucleotides: 22. The CDR3 contains 20 residues.

The chain carries TRBV5-4 and TRBJ2-1; D gene uncertain. The CDR3 length is 11 residues. Per germline, CDR1 SGHNT and CDR2 YYREEE (reference sequence). V shed 6 bases and J shed 6 bases, with 7 bases lying between them. CDR3 loop: CASKTVNEQFF. The CDR3 DNA reads TGTGCCAGCAAGACTGTCAATGAGCAGTTCTTC.

J is TRBJ1-1 and V is TRBV11-1; D possibly corresponds to TRBD1 (5 bases). This CDR3 spans 14 amino acids. Trimming stripped 5 bases from V and 1 base from J, with 11 bases between. Germline values: CDR1 SGHAT, CDR2 FQDESV (reference sequence). Here the CDR3 DNA reads TGTGCCAGCAGCAGGGGTTTGGGGAACACTGAAGCTTTCTTT. The encoded protein is CASSRGLGNTEAFF.

The chain has TRBV28 and TRBJ2-7, with D maybe TRBD1 (6 bases). The CDR3 consists of 15 residues. V was clipped by 6 bases and J by 12 bases, with 27 bases between them. CDR1 MDHEN and CDR2 SYDVKM come from the germline V gene. The CDR3 sequence: CASRPYNREGFEWYF. In DNA form, the CDR3 reads TGTGCCAGCAGGCCTTACAACAGGGAAGGGTTCGAGTGGTACTTC.

The V gene is TRBV19, the J gene TRBJ2-3; 8 bases fit TRBD1. Trimming took 4 bases from V and 6 from J; bases not matched to a gene: 6. This CDR3 has 14 residues. Germline V gene sequence: CDR1 LNHDA, CDR2 SQIVND (reference sequence). This chain's CDR3 is CASSTRQGLDTQYF. The CDR3 DNA reads TGTGCCAGTAGTACTCGACAGGGGCTGGATACGCAGTATTTT. The full variable domain, rest sourced from reference TRBV19 and TRBJ2-3, is DGGITQSPKYLFRKEGQNVTLSCEQNLNHDAMYWYRQDPGQGLRLIYYSQIVNDFQKGDIAEGYSVSREKKESFPLTVTSAQKNPTAFYLCASSTRQGLDTQYFGPGTRLTVL.

The rearrangement joins TRBV4-1 to TRBJ1-6; unclear D gene. Germline lookup yields CDR1 MGHRA and CDR2 YSYEKL. The CDR3 is 15 amino acids. The V end lost 3 bases, the J end lost 8 bases, and 14 bases lay between the germline ends. For the CDR3, the DNA is TGCGCCAGCAGCCACATCAACGGGGTTTATTCACCCCTCCACTTT. Protein: CASSHINGVYSPLHF.

This rearrangement joins TRBV30 to TRBJ1-5; D ambiguous. The germline V gene encodes CDR1 GTSNPN and CDR2 SVGIG (reference sequence). Trimming removed 4 bases from V and 2 bases from J, with 6 bases in between. The CDR3 extends over 12 amino acids. The CDR3 loop is CAWKVGNQPQHF. CDR3 in DNA: TGTGCCTGGAAAGTAGGCAATCAGCCCCAGCATTTT.

The chain employs TRBV30 and TRBJ2-7; 8 positions agree with TRBD1. V was pared by 0 bases and J by 2 bases, with 6 bases of the junction left unmatched. This CDR3 has 15 residues. In germline, CDR1 is GTSNPN, CDR2 SVGIG (reference sequence). The CDR3 sequence is CAWSVKQGVTYEQYF. The CDR3 DNA follows: TGTGCCTGGAGTGTTAAACAGGGGGTTACCTACGAGCAGTACTTC.

The rearrangement links TRBV13 to TRBJ2-7, with D possibly being TRBD1 (6 bases). CDR1 is PRHDT, CDR2 FYEKMQ, per germline (reference sequence). The CDR3 contains 15 residues. V was pared by 3 bases and J by 0 bases, with 12 bases between. The CDR3 DNA sequence: TGTGCCAGCAGCTTCCACAGGGCCCGCTCCTACGAGCAGTACTTC. It yields the protein CASSFHRARSYEQYF.

The chain carries TRBV30 and TRBJ1-2; tentative D call: TRBD1 (5 bases). The germline V and J ends were trimmed by 3 bases and 4 bases, with 12 bases remaining between them. The CDR3 is 13 residues long. The V gene's germline CDR1 is GTSNPN and CDR2 SVGIG (reference sequence). The CDR3 bases are TGTGCCTGGAGGGGGCAGGCTATCTATGGCTACACCTTC. Residues: CAWRGQAIYGYTF.

CDR3 in amino acids: CASSLTSGQSYEQYF. The CDR3 DNA reads TGCGCCAGCAGCTTGACTAGCGGGCAGTCCTACGAGCAGTACTTC. This rearrangement joins TRBV5-1 to TRBJ2-7; 9 nucleotides match TRBD2. CDR3 length equals 15 residues. The V gene's germline CDR1 is SGHRS and CDR2 YFSETQ. With V trimmed by 1 base and J by 1 base, 3 bases remained unmatched.

The V call is TRBV18, the J call TRBJ1-1; D remains unclear. V was shortened by 2 bases and J by 1 base, with 8 bases between the two germline ends. Germline-derived CDR1 and CDR2 are KGHSH and LQKENI. The CDR3 consists of 14 residues. The CDR3 sequence is CASSPESWNTEAFF. Here the CDR3 DNA reads TGTGCCAGCTCACCAGAGTCATGGAACACTGAAGCTTTCTTT.

This sequence joins TRBV7-5 and TRBJ1-5; the DNA was not compared with TRBD1, the D call given in the table. TRBV7-5 is a pseudogene locus. There are 15 residues in the CDR3. The CDR3 DNA reads TGTGCCAGAAGGCGACCGGGACAGAGAGATCAGCCCCAGCATTTT. The encoded protein is CARRRPGQRDQPQHF.

This sequence joins TRBV5-8 and TRBJ1-2, with 9 bases identical to TRBD1. V lost 3 bases and J lost 4; bases outside the gene matches: 4. Germline V gene data show CDR1 as SGHTS and CDR2 as YDEGEE. This CDR3 has 14 residues. In nucleotides, the CDR3 is TGTGCCAGCAGCTGGGCGGGACAGGGCTATGGCTACACCTTC. Translating it yields CASSWAGQGYGYTF.

The chain carries TRBV6-4 and TRBJ2-1, with a possible D match to TRBD1 (6 bases). The CDR3 has 15 amino acids. Germline lookup yields CDR1 MRHNA and CDR2 SNTAGT. V gave up 6 bases and J gave up 3 bases, with 15 bases separating them. This CDR3 reads CASRSKTGNYNEQFF. The CDR3 nucleotides read TGTGCCAGCAGAAGTAAAACAGGGAACTACAATGAGCAGTTCTTC.